These 25 T cell receptor beta chains were sequenced from one sample in a study of blood T cell repertoires in COVID-19. Here immunoSEQ multiplex PCR was the method, and the copy in TCRdb shows in-frame clones only, minus some. The table lists about 420,000 clones, around 90% of them singletons. What was sequenced was peripheral blood. The receptors here all came from a man younger than 35 with COVID-19, enrolled during active disease.

V and J are TRBV2 and TRBJ1-2; D possibly corresponds to TRBD1 (6 bases). This CDR3 is built from 14 residues. Germline CDR1 SNHLY, CDR2 FYNNEI. V lost 5 bases to trimming and J lost 2 bases, with 12 bases between them. CDR3 region: CASSTLGGNYGYTF. CDR3 nucleotides: TGTGCCAGCAGTACCCTAGGGGGAAACTATGGCTACACCTTC.

The V and J genes are TRBV5-6 and TRBJ2-1, with 10 bases matching TRBD1. Germline loops: CDR1 SGHDT, CDR2 YYEEEE. The junction had 12 bases not matched to a gene; V was cut back by 2 bases and J by 4 bases. The CDR3 extends over 18 amino acids. The CDR3 sequence is CASSFWSLGTGVYNEQFF. DNA of the CDR3: TGTGCCAGCAGCTTTTGGAGTCTTGGGACAGGGGTGTACAATGAGCAGTTCTTC.

In DNA, the CDR3 is TGCAGCACAGGGAGAAACACTGAAGCTTTCTTT. Translated: CSTGRNTEAFF. The V call is TRBV29-1, the J call TRBJ1-1; perhaps TRBD1 as D (6 bases). The CDR3 contains 11 residues. Germline CDR1 reads SQVTM; CDR2 reads ANQGSEA. Trimming removed 8 bases at V and 2 bases at J, with 9 bases between.

The CDR3 nucleotides are TGTGCCAGCAGTGAACGGGGAGGGCAGATCTACGAGCAGTACTTC. Translated, it gives CASSERGGQIYEQYF. The gene calls are TRBV6-1 and TRBJ2-7; 7 bases fit TRBD2. V shed 2 bases and J 3 bases; nucleotides not matched to a gene: 7. The CDR3 consists of 15 residues. Germline V gene lookup returns CDR1 MNHNS and CDR2 SASEGT.

The chain carries TRBV19 and TRBJ2-3; TRBD2 agrees at 14 bases. CDR1 is LNHDA, CDR2 SQIVND, per germline (reference sequence). The CDR3 spans 14 residues. V was pared by 5 bases and J by 9 bases, with 4 bases of the junction left unmatched. The CDR3 DNA is TGTGCCAGTAGTCCTGGACTAGCGGGAGGAACGCAGTATTTT. Its protein is CASSPGLAGGTQYF.

The chain couples TRBV7-9 to TRBJ2-1; perhaps TRBD2 as D (6 bases). The CDR3 has 14 residues. CDR1 and CDR2 (germline): SEHNR, FQNEAQ (reference sequence). V was pared by 5 bases and J by 3 bases, with 11 bases between. In nucleotides, the CDR3 is TGTGCCAGCAGCCGGGGACTGGACTACAATGAGCAGTTCTTC. It translates to CASSRGLDYNEQFF.

CDR3 loop: CATGQGSSNYGYTF. CDR3 DNA: TGTGCCACCGGACAGGGGTCTTCTAACTATGGCTACACCTTC. The chain carries TRBV28 and TRBJ1-2, with 9 bases identical to TRBD1. Germline V gene lookup returns CDR1 MDHEN and CDR2 SYDVKM. The CDR3 consists of 14 residues. Trimming cost V 10 bases and J 0 bases; bases outside gene matches: 6.

V and J are TRBV9 and TRBJ1-4; D gene uncertain. CDR3 length: 15 residues. V lost 2 bases and J 8 bases, leaving 16 bases between the germline ends. Germline-derived CDR1 and CDR2 are SGDLS and YYNGEE. CDR3 region: CASSVAGVGGEKLFF. DNA of the CDR3: TGTGCCAGCAGCGTGGCGGGAGTGGGAGGCGAAAAACTGTTTTTT.

This chain uses TRBV6-6 with TRBJ1-1, with D maybe TRBD1 (5 bases). From germline, CDR1 is MNHNY and CDR2 SVGAGI (reference sequence). The CDR3 has 16 amino acids. V was clipped by 5 bases and J by 6 bases, with 22 bases between them. CDR3 nucleotide sequence: TGTGCCAGCAGTAAATACCCAGGGCGTATGATGCCTGAAGCTTTCTTT. Amino acids: CASSKYPGRMMPEAFF.

The chain recombines TRBV5-1 with TRBJ1-2; a weak D match, TRBD1 (6 bases). V was cut by 0 bases and J by 7 bases, with 13 bases left in between. Germline CDR1 SGHRS, CDR2 YFSETQ. This CDR3 comprises 14 residues. The CDR3 DNA sequence: TGCGCCAGCAGCTTGGAACAGGGATGGGGTGGCTACACCTTC. Encoded protein: CASSLEQGWGGYTF. The full variable domain, with the rest looked up from reference TRBV5-1 and TRBJ1-2, is KAGVTQTPRYLIKTRGQQVTLSCSPISGHRSVSWYQQTPGQGLQFLFEYFSETQRNKGNFPGRFSGRQFSNSRSEMNVSTLELGDSALYLCASSLEQGWGGYTFGSGTRLTVV.

The gene calls are TRBV25-1 and TRBJ2-1, with TRBD2 identical over 7 bases. After removal of 4 bases from V and 4 bases from J, the junction contained 1 base not matched to a gene. CDR3 length equals 13 residues. Germline-derived CDR1 and CDR2 are MGHDK and SYGVNS. The CDR3 sequence: CASSAGLYNEQFF. CDR3 sequence (DNA): TGTGCCAGCAGTGCGGGACTATACAATGAGCAGTTCTTC.

V and J are TRBV5-4 and TRBJ2-2; D call uncertain. V lost 4 bases to trimming and J lost 6 bases, with 10 bases between them. The V gene's germline CDR1 is SGHNT and CDR2 YYREEE (reference sequence). The CDR3 is 13 amino acids. DNA of the CDR3: TGTGCCAGCAGCAACCCTAGTGCCGGGGAGCTGTTTTTT. This encodes CASSNPSAGELFF.

This chain links TRBV7-9 with TRBJ1-5; D is unclear. The germline CDR1 and CDR2 sequences are SEHNR and FQNEAQ (reference sequence). Trimming removed 5 bases from V and 5 bases from J, with 10 bases in between. The CDR3 loop spans 13 amino acids. CDR3 nucleotide sequence: TGTGCCAGCAGCCGAGGCAACTATCAGCCCCAGCATTTT. As protein: CASSRGNYQPQHF.

CDR3 DNA: TGTGCCAGCAGCCCCACAGCTTACTACGAGCAGTACTTC. This translates into CASSPTAYYEQYF. This chain joins TRBV7-6 and TRBJ2-7; D gene unclear. V was clipped by 5 bases and J by 3 bases, with 11 bases between them. The CDR3 extends over 13 amino acids. The germline CDR1 and CDR2 sequences are SGHVS and FNYEAQ.

The chain recombines TRBV5-6 with TRBJ1-2; 12 positions match TRBD1. The CDR3 has 16 residues. The junction had 9 bases not matched to a gene; V was cut back by 1 base and J by 8 bases. Germline values: CDR1 SGHDT, CDR2 YYEEEE. The CDR3 DNA reads as TGTGCCAGCAGCTTGCGGGACAGGGGGCACGTAAGAGGCTACACCTTC. Its translation: CASSLRDRGHVRGYTF. Using reference TRBV5-6 and TRBJ1-2 for the parts outside the CDR3, the full variable domain is DAGVTQSPTHLIKTRGQQVTLRCSPKSGHDTVSWYQQALGQGPQFIFQYYEEEERQRGNFPDRFSGHQFPNYSSELNVNALLLGDSALYLCASSLRDRGHVRGYTFGSGTRLTVV.

This clone was recorded once. Different DNA sequences within this sample yield the same CDR3. The chain combines TRBV6-1 with TRBJ1-6; 7 bases line up with TRBD1. V lost 3 bases to trimming and J lost 4 bases; unmatched junction nucleotides: 6. This CDR3 has 16 residues. Germline values: CDR1 MNHNS, CDR2 SASEGT. The CDR3 bases are TGTGCCAGCAGTGAGAGGGACAGTTCGTATAATTCACCCCTCCACTTT. Its translation is CASSERDSSYNSPLHF.

The genes are TRBV30 and TRBJ2-7; a weak D match, TRBD1 (5 bases). The CDR3 loop spans 14 amino acids. Germline loops: CDR1 GTSNPN, CDR2 SVGIG (reference sequence). V was cut by 1 base and J by 4 bases, with 14 bases left in between. The CDR3 sequence: CAWSGGKKGYEQYF. The CDR3 DNA sequence: TGTGCCTGGAGTGGGGGAAAAAAGGGGTACGAGCAGTACTTC.

The chain is built from TRBV19 and TRBJ1-6; TRBD1 matches at 9 bases. CDR3 size: 15 residues. Germline V gene sequence: CDR1 LNHDA, CDR2 SQIVND (reference sequence). Trimming cost V 6 bases and J 3 bases; bases outside gene matches: 3. The CDR3 coding sequence is TGTGCCAGTAGCGGGACAGGGTACTATAATTCACCCCTCCACTTT. Its translation is CASSGTGYYNSPLHF.

The chain is built from TRBV5-4 and TRBJ2-5; 7 positions match TRBD2. CDR1 and CDR2 (germline): SGHNT, YYREEE (reference sequence). Losses at the gene ends were 6 bases for V and 2 bases for J; bases not matched to a gene: 10. CDR3 size: 15 residues. The CDR3 loop reads CASTPVSGTQETQYF. The CDR3 DNA reads as TGTGCCAGCACCCCAGTCAGCGGGACTCAAGAGACCCAGTACTTC.

The CDR3 loop is CATSERGGRDTEAFF. DNA for the CDR3: TGTGCCACCAGTGAACGCGGGGGACGCGACACTGAAGCTTTCTTT. The genes are TRBV24-1 and TRBJ1-1, with D perhaps TRBD1 (5 bases). V lost 4 bases and J lost 3, with 14 bases in between. This CDR3 has 15 amino acids. Germline loops: CDR1 KGHDR, CDR2 SFDVKD.

The genes are TRBV4-1 and TRBJ2-5; 14 positions match TRBD2. V was clipped by 0 bases and J by 5 bases; unmatched bases: 5. Germline CDR1 MGHRA, CDR2 YSYEKL. The CDR3 contains 17 residues. As DNA, the CDR3 is TGCGCCAGCAGCCAAGAATTTAGACTAGCGGGAGGGGAGACCCAGTACTTC. Amino acids: CASSQEFRLAGGETQYF.

CDR3 nucleotide sequence: TGCGCCAGCAGCACCGGGACAGGGGGCACTGAAGCTTTCTTT. This translates into CASSTGTGGTEAFF. The chain recombines TRBV5-1 with TRBJ1-1, with 11 bases fitting TRBD1. V dropped 4 bases and J dropped 4; count of bases not matched to a gene: 3. Germline-derived CDR1 and CDR2 are SGHRS and YFSETQ. The CDR3 runs 14 residues.

This rearrangement joins TRBV18 to TRBJ2-5; 7 bases are shared with TRBD1. The CDR3 has 16 residues. CDR1 KGHSH and CDR2 LQKENI come from the germline V gene. The trim removed 3 bases at V and 2 bases at J, leaving 9 bases unmatched. The CDR3 DNA follows: TGTGCCAGCTCACCGATCTTGACAGGGAAACAAGAGACCCAGTACTTC. Residues: CASSPILTGKQETQYF.

The V gene is TRBV5-1, the J gene TRBJ2-2; 7 nucleotides align to TRBD2. CDR1 is SGHRS, CDR2 YFSETQ, per germline. CDR3 size: 16 residues. V shed 4 bases and J 3 bases; nucleotides not matched to a gene: 9. CDR3 residues: CASSGETSPHTGELFF. The CDR3 nucleotides read TGCGCCAGCAGCGGGGAGACTAGCCCCCACACCGGGGAGCTGTTTTTT. Full variable domain (outside the CDR3, taken from reference TRBV5-1 and TRBJ2-2): KAGVTQTPRYLIKTRGQQVTLSCSPISGHRSVSWYQQTPGQGLQFLFEYFSETQRNKGNFPGRFSGRQFSNSRSEMNVSTLELGDSALYLCASSGETSPHTGELFFGEGSRLTVL.

This chain links TRBV2 with TRBJ1-5; TRBD1 is a possible D gene (6 bases). V lost 9 bases to trimming and J lost 4 bases, with 16 bases between them. The CDR3 covers 14 residues. The germline V gene encodes CDR1 SNHLY and CDR2 FYNNEI. The CDR3 reads CASTLQGLNQPQHF. CDR3 sequence (DNA): TGTGCCAGTACATTACAGGGATTAAATCAGCCCCAGCATTTT.